Below are 27 T cell receptor beta chains sequenced from a single sample in a study of sequential checkpoint blockade in melanoma. Described treatment: randomized to nivolumab then ipilimumab (arm A) or the reverse (arm B). Libraries were prepared by immunoSEQ multiplex PCR; TCRdb keeps only in-frame clonotypes and omits some of them. The top ten hold approximately 4.2% of the sample, which has more than 2,000 clones, more than 20% seen once. The sample consisted of tumor tissue (inferred from file names), taken from a patient given nivolumab and ipilimumab in sequence. Receptor source: a human donor with melanoma.

The sample holds a few counts of this clone. V and J are TRBV5-1 and TRBJ2-3, with 11 bases matching TRBD2. V was clipped by 4 bases and J by 2 bases; unmatched bases: 9. Germline CDR1 reads SGHRS; CDR2 reads YFSETQ. This CDR3 is 17 amino acids long. The CDR3 loop reads CASSKQLAGDNTDTQYF. CDR3 DNA sequence: TGCGCCAGCAGCAAGCAACTAGCGGGAGATAACACAGATACGCAGTATTTT.

This clone was seen only a few times. The rearrangement joins TRBV6-7 to TRBJ2-5, with unresolved D. TRBV6-7 is classed as an ORF, of uncertain function. V lost 4 bases to trimming and J lost 5 bases, with 5 bases between them. This CDR3 region has 11 residues. CDR3 residues: CASSSYETQYF. CDR3 in DNA: TGTGCCAGCAGTTCCTATGAGACCCAGTACTTC.

The chain carries TRBV18 and TRBJ1-2; D not resolved. Germline V CDR1 and CDR2: KGHSH, LQKENI. This CDR3 has 14 residues. V lost 1 base and J 5 bases, leaving 11 bases between the germline ends. The CDR3 loop is CASSPRRTAYGYTF. The CDR3 coding sequence is TGTGCCAGCTCACCACGGCGGACCGCATATGGCTACACCTTC.

This rearrangement joins TRBV18 to TRBJ2-6; possible D gene TRBD2, 7 bases. V lost 6 bases, J lost 0 bases, and 15 bases lay in between. Germline assignment: CDR1 KGHSH and CDR2 LQKENI. This CDR3 contains 17 residues. DNA of the CDR3: TGTGCCAGCTCCCTAGGGAGGGGGAACTCTGGGGCCAACGTCCTGACTTTC. This encodes CASSLGRGNSGANVLTF.

This clone was picked up one time. V is TRBV5-1 and J is TRBJ1-6; D not resolved. The CDR3 has 18 amino acids. Per the germline V gene, CDR1 is SGHRS and CDR2 is YFSETQ. Trimming shortened V by 0 bases and J by 0 bases, and 13 bases separated the two germline ends. The CDR3 DNA is TGCGCCAGCAGCTTGGGTTTTTCAGGCGGCTCCTATAATTCACCCCTCCACTTT. Its translation: CASSLGFSGGSYNSPLHF.

This clone was observed a few times. The CDR3 DNA reads TGTGCCAGCAGTTACTCTTACAAAGGACTCAATACGCAGTATTTT. Encoded protein: CASSYSYKGLNTQYF. The rearrangement joins TRBV6-8 to TRBJ2-3; perhaps TRBD2 as D (5 bases). Per germline, CDR1 MNHGY and CDR2 SAAAGT. Trimming took off 0 bases at V and 7 bases at J, with 14 bases between the two ends. The length of the CDR3 is 15 residues.

Within the sample, this clone is medium-sized. CDR3 sequence: CASSVRDRASQPQHF. As DNA, the CDR3 is TGCGCCAGCAGCGTACGGGACAGGGCGAGTCAGCCCCAGCATTTT. The rearrangement joins TRBV4-1 to TRBJ1-5; 9 bases align to TRBD1. There are 15 residues in the CDR3. Germline lookup yields CDR1 MGHRA and CDR2 YSYEKL. The J segment lost 6 bases and the V segment lost 5 bases, leaving 8 bases of the junction unmatched.

The chain is built from TRBV6-8 and TRBJ1-6, with D possibly matching TRBD1 (6 bases). Germline CDR1 reads MNHGY; CDR2 reads SAAAGT. The CDR3 is 15 amino acids. V lost 6 bases to trimming and J lost 11 bases, with 20 bases between them. CDR3 nucleotides: TGTGCCAGCAGGTTAGGGGGGGCTGGTTACGCACCCCTCCACTTT. It is translated as CASRLGGAGYAPLHF.

The CDR3, as DNA: TGTGCCAGCAGCGAGGGAGGGGACAACTATGGCTACACCTTC. This encodes CASSEGGDNYGYTF. The chain combines TRBV9 with TRBJ1-2; maybe TRBD1 (5 bases). V was clipped by 3 bases and J by 2 bases, with 11 bases between them. The germline gives CDR1 SGDLS, CDR2 YYNGEE. The CDR3 has 14 amino acids.

The chain is built from TRBV5-1 and TRBJ2-5, with 7 bases matching TRBD2. This CDR3 contains 15 residues. V dropped 6 bases and J dropped 2; count of bases not matched to a gene: 10. CDR1 is SGHRS and CDR2 is YFSETQ in the germline V gene. The CDR3 nucleotides read TGCGCCAGCATAGCCAGCGGGGAGACACAAGAGACCCAGTACTTC. It yields the protein CASIASGETQETQYF.

This clone was recorded a few times. The rearrangement joins TRBV6-8 to TRBJ2-1; TRBD2 aligns across 12 bases. This CDR3 comprises 15 residues. Unmatched junction bases numbered 5, after V lost 5 bases and J lost 6 bases. The V gene's germline CDR1 is MNHGY and CDR2 SAAAGT. CDR3 loop: CASSDLAGGVNEQFF. The CDR3 nucleotides read TGTGCCAGCAGTGACCTAGCGGGGGGGGTCAATGAGCAGTTCTTC.

This clone was detected many times. V usage is TRBV11-3 and J usage is TRBJ2-3; 7 nucleotides match TRBD2. Trimming at V came to 5 bases and at J to 2 bases, leaving 10 bases not matched to a gene. The CDR3 covers 16 residues. Germline CDR1 SGHNT, CDR2 YENEEA. CDR3 bases: TGTGCCAGCAGCCCGGGACTAAAAGCATACACAGATACGCAGTATTTT. This sequence encodes CASSPGLKAYTDTQYF.

The chain uses TRBV9 and TRBJ2-3; perhaps TRBD2 as D (7 bases). Germline-derived CDR1 and CDR2 are SGDLS and YYNGEE. CDR3 size: 16 residues. Trimming left V 1 base short and J 1 base short, with 13 bases between. DNA for the CDR3: TGTGCCAGCAGCGTATCCCTAGGGGGGGGCACAGATACGCAGTATTTT. Its translation: CASSVSLGGGTDTQYF. The full variable domain, with the rest looked up from reference TRBV9 and TRBJ2-3, is DSGVTQTPKHLITATGQRVTLRCSPRSGDLSVYWYQQSLDQGLQFLIQYYNGEERAKGNILERFSAQQFPDLHSELNLSSLELGDSALYFCASSVSLGGGTDTQYFGPGTRLTVL.

Remarks on this clone: Its ends do not fully match the called genes, so a read error is possible. V and J are TRBV28 and TRBJ1-6, with D possibly TRBD1 on 5 matching bases. Germline assignment: CDR1 MDHEN and CDR2 SYDVKM. The CDR3 runs 15 residues. CDR3 nucleotides: TGTGCCAGCAGCTTATCCGGGACGGCGAATTCACCCCTCCACTTT. This translates into CASSLSGTANSPLHF.

The chain is built from TRBV6-8 and TRBJ1-5; 7 nucleotides agree with TRBD1. Germline CDR1 is MNHGY and CDR2 is SAAAGT. V lost 3 bases to trimming and J lost 0 bases; unmatched junction nucleotides: 2. This CDR3 has 15 residues. Here the CDR3 DNA reads TGTGCCAGCAGTTATTACAGGGGTAGCAATCAGCCCCAGCATTTT. This gives the protein CASSYYRGSNQPQHF.

This clone appeared a few times. V is TRBV5-1 and J is TRBJ1-1, with TRBD1 matching over 9 bases. V dropped 4 bases and J dropped 3; count of bases not matched to a gene: 7. Germline CDR1 is SGHRS and CDR2 is YFSETQ. This CDR3 is 15 amino acids long. This CDR3 reads CASSEDGQGYTEAFF. CDR3 DNA: TGCGCCAGCAGCGAGGATGGACAGGGGTACACTGAAGCTTTCTTT.

Ten or more counts support this clone. The rearrangement joins TRBV11-3 to TRBJ1-2; D ambiguous. Germline assignment: CDR1 SGHNT and CDR2 YENEEA. The CDR3 loop spans 15 amino acids. V was pared by 2 bases and J by 6 bases, with 16 bases between. CDR3 in DNA: TGTGCCAGCAGCTTAATGACCAAGTCCTGGGATGGCTACACCTTC. The encoded protein is CASSLMTKSWDGYTF.

The CDR3 is CASSMDGGGGYEQYF. CDR3 in DNA: TGTGCCAGTAGTATGGACGGTGGAGGGGGCTACGAGCAGTACTTC. The chain uses TRBV19 and TRBJ2-7; D is perhaps TRBD1 or TRBD2 (6 bases each). The CDR3 has 15 amino acids. V dropped 3 bases and J dropped 3 bases, with 15 bases sitting between them. Germline loops: CDR1 LNHDA, CDR2 SQIVND (reference sequence). Variable domain in full (rest from reference TRBV19 and TRBJ2-7): DGGITQSPKYLFRKEGQNVTLSCEQNLNHDAMYWYRQDPGQGLRLIYYSQIVNDFQKGDIAEGYSVSREKKESFPLTVTSAQKNPTAFYLCASSMDGGGGYEQYFGPGTRLTVT.

The V and J genes are TRBV14 and TRBJ1-6; D is possibly TRBD1 (6 bases). Germline V gene lookup returns CDR1 SGHDN and CDR2 FVKESK. CDR3 length equals 15 residues. Trimming left V 3 bases short and J 9 bases short, with 15 bases between. The chain's CDR3 is CASSQEGGIFSPLHF. DNA of the CDR3: TGTGCCAGCAGCCAGGAAGGGGGAATTTTTTCACCCCTCCACTTT.

This clone was found once. The chain links TRBV18 to TRBJ2-2; D not resolved. CDR3 size: 14 residues. Germline values: CDR1 KGHSH, CDR2 LQKENI. V shed 1 base and J shed 5 bases, with 8 bases lying between them. This CDR3 is CASSPLQRTGELFF. CDR3 nucleotides: TGTGCCAGCTCACCACTTCAACGAACCGGGGAGCTGTTTTTT.

The CDR3 reads CASSSLFSGGGASAEAFF. The DNA of the CDR3 is TGTGCCAGCAGCTCCCTGTTCTCGGGGGGTGGGGCCTCGGCTGAAGCTTTCTTT. The chain combines TRBV11-3 with TRBJ1-1; possible D gene TRBD1, 5 bases. V was shortened by 4 bases and J by 6 bases, with 27 bases between the two germline ends. This CDR3 is built from 18 residues. Germline CDR1 and CDR2: SGHNT and YENEEA. The full variable domain, with the rest looked up from reference TRBV11-3 and TRBJ1-1, is EAGVVQSPRYKIIEKKQPVAFWCNPISGHNTLYWYLQNLGQGPELLIRYENEEAVDDSQLPKDRFSAERLKGVDSTLKIQPAELGDSAVYLCASSSLFSGGGASAEAFFGQGTRLTVV.

This clone has a handful of counts. The chain uses TRBV28 and TRBJ1-4; D possibly corresponds to TRBD1 (6 bases). Germline assignment: CDR1 MDHEN and CDR2 SYDVKM. The CDR3 length is 18 residues. Trimming stripped 0 bases from V and 0 bases from J, with 14 bases between. The CDR3 here is CASSLWDSYRPTNEKLFF. CDR3 in DNA: TGTGCCAGCAGTTTATGGGACAGTTATAGACCAACTAATGAAAAACTGTTTTTT. The variable domain in full, completed from reference TRBV28 and TRBJ1-4, reads DVKVTQSSRYLVKRTGEKVFLECVQDMDHENMFWYRQDPGLGLRLIYFSYDVKMKEKGDIPEGYSVSREKKERFSLILESASTNQTSMYLCASSLWDSYRPTNEKLFFGSGTQLSVL.

The chain recombines TRBV28 with TRBJ2-3, with 10 nucleotides matching TRBD2. J gave up 1 base and V 3 bases, and 4 bases lay outside the gene matches. This CDR3 contains 16 residues. Germline loops: CDR1 MDHEN, CDR2 SYDVKM. In nucleotides, the CDR3 is TGTGCCAGCAGTTTCAAAGGGACTAGCGGCACAGATACGCAGTATTTT. It is translated as CASSFKGTSGTDTQYF.

This chain links TRBV6-8 with TRBJ2-7, with D unclear. Trimming shortened V by 0 bases and J by 2 bases, and 2 bases separated the two germline ends. This CDR3 comprises 12 residues. The germline V gene encodes CDR1 MNHGY and CDR2 SAAAGT. CDR3 region: CASSYSAYEQYF. CDR3 DNA sequence: TGTGCCAGCAGTTACTCAGCCTACGAGCAGTACTTC.

In this sample, this clone is medium-sized. The chain links TRBV11-3 to TRBJ2-1, with TRBD2 matching over 8 bases. The CDR3 is 14 residues long. V shed 6 bases and J 5 bases; nucleotides not matched to a gene: 6. Germline CDR1 and CDR2: SGHNT and YENEEA. The CDR3 reads CASSPSGGDNEQFF. The CDR3 DNA reads as TGTGCCAGCAGTCCCAGCGGGGGAGACAATGAGCAGTTCTTC.

V usage is TRBV9 and J usage is TRBJ2-3; D might be TRBD2 (6 bases). This CDR3 region has 14 residues. The germline gives CDR1 SGDLS, CDR2 YYNGEE. V lost 0 bases and J lost 4, with 9 bases in between. The CDR3 here is CASSVDWEADTQYF. Here the CDR3 DNA reads TGTGCCAGCAGCGTAGACTGGGAGGCAGATACGCAGTATTTT.

By sample share, this clone is medium-sized (0.01 to 0.1%). J is TRBJ2-5 and V is TRBV11-3, with 7 bases lining up with TRBD2. The CDR3 consists of 17 residues. The trim removed 5 bases at V and 4 bases at J, leaving 16 bases unmatched. Germline V CDR1 and CDR2: SGHNT, YENEEA. CDR3 sequence reads: CASSPSRGDSDLETQYF. The CDR3 region has the DNA TGTGCCAGCAGCCCCAGTCGGGGGGATAGTGATTTAGAGACCCAGTACTTC.